This T cell receptor (beta chain) was observed in a study of cytomegalovirus exposure and HLA in healthy donors. Overall study context: When fewer than 400 donors were genotyped, approximately 80% of them were found to fall in the Caucasian-associated ancestry cluster. Broader study findings: Highly shared sequence variants in one cluster were likely a sequencing artifact. Generally TCR sequences proved uncommon, though certain public TCRs appeared in numerous donors. In a later analysis, a missense DCLRE1C variant was linked to TCR beta V- and J-gene trimming.

CDR1 is MGHRA, CDR2 YSYEKL, per germline. The ends were cut back, 2 bases at V and 7 bases at J, with 14 bases in the middle. This CDR3 comprises 15 residues. With regard to this clone: The antigen remains unidentified.

The study ran its PCR with 60 Vbeta and 13 Jbeta primers. The protocol was immunoSEQ multiplex PCR, while the TCRdb copy is restricted to in-frame clones and leaves out a portion. This sample has some 180,000 clones, with 65% to 80% found just once. The sample taken for sequencing was PBMCs. This chain connects TRBV4-1 to TRBJ2-2, with TRBD2 as a possible D gene (7 bases). The source of this sequence is a woman aged 25 to 39 in good health and CMV-seropositive. The CDR3 DNA is TGCGCCAGCAGCCAAATACGGGGGGCGGGCGGGGAGCTGTTTTTT. It translates to CASSQIRGAGGELFF.